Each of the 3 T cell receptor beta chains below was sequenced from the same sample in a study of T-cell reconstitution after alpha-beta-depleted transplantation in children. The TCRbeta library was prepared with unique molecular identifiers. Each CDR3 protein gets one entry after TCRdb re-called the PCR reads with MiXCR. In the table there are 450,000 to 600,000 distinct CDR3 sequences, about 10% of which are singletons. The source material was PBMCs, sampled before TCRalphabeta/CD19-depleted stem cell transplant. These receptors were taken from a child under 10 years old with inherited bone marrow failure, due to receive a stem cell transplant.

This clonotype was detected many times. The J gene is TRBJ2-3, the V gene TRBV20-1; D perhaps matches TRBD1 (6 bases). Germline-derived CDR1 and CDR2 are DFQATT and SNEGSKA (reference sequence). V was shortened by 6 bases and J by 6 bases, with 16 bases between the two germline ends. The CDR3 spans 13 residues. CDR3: CSARTAGEDTQYF. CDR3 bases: TGCAGTGCCCGGACTGCAGGGGAGGATACGCAGTATTTT.

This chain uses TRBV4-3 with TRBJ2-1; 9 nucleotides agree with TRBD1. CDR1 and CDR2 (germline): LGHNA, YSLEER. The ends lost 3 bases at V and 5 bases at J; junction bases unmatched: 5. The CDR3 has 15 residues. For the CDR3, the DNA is TGCGCCAGCAGCCAGCCGGGACAGGGCCACAATGAGCAGTTCTTC. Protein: CASSQPGQGHNEQFF.

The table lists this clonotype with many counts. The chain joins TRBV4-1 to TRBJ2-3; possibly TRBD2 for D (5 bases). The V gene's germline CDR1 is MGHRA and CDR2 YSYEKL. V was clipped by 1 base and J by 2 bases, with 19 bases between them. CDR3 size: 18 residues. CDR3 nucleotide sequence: TGCGCCAGCAGCCAAGTCGGCCGGGATTTCCTTTTCACAGATACGCAGTATTTT. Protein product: CASSQVGRDFLFTDTQYF.